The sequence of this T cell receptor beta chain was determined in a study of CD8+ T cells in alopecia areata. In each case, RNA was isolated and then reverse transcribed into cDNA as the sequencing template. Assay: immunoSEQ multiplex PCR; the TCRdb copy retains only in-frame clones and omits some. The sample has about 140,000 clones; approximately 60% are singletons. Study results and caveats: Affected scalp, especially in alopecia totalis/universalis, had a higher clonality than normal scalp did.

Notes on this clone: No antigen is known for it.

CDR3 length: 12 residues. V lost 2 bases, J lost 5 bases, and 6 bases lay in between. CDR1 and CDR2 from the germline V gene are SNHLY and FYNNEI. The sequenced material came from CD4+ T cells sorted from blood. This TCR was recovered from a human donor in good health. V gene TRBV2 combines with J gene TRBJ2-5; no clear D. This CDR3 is CASSENLETQYF. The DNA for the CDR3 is TGTGCCAGCAGTGAAAACTTGGAGACCCAGTACTTC.